This T cell receptor beta chain is drawn from a study of cytomegalovirus exposure and HLA in healthy donors. General observations from the study: A later analysis reportedly found that, within productive TCRs, an Asian-associated ancestry cluster had fewer N-insertions than the mean observed across the roughly 670 donors.

13 Jbeta primers and 60 Vbeta primers were used for the PCR. Clones were read by immunoSEQ multiplex PCR, and TCRdb kept only the in-frame ones, dropping some. This sample yields 200,000 to 250,000 clones, of which about 70% are seen a single time; about 2.8% belongs to the top ten. The CDR3 runs to 16 residues. CDR1 and CDR2 (germline): MNHEY, SVGAGI. V shed 0 bases and J shed 9 bases, with 15 bases lying between them. For this clone: Antigen specificity is unknown.

Sequencing used PBMCs. The clonotype originates from a man in his forties or fifties in good health and CMV-seropositive. The gene calls are TRBV6-5 and TRBJ1-6; D is possibly TRBD1 (5 bases). CDR3 sequence reads: CASSYSNVGAGSPLHF. For the CDR3, the DNA is TGTGCCAGCAGTTACTCGAACGTAGGGGCTGGTTCACCCCTCCACTTT.